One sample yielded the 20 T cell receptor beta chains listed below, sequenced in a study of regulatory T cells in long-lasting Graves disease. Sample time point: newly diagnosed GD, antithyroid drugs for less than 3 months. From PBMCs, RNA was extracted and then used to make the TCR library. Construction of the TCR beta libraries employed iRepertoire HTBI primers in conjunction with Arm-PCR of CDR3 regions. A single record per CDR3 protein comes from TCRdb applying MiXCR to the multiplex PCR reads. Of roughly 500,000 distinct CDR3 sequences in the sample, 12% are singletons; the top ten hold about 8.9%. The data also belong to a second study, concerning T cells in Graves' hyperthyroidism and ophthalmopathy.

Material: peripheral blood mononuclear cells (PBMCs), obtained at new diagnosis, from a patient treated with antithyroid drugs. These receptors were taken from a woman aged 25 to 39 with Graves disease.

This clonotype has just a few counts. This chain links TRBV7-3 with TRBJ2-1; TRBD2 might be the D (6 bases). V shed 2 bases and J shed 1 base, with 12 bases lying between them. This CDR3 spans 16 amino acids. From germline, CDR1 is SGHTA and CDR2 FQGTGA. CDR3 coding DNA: TGTGCCAGCAGCTTAGGCGGCGGGATATCCTACAATGAGCAGTTCTTC. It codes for CASSLGGGISYNEQFF.

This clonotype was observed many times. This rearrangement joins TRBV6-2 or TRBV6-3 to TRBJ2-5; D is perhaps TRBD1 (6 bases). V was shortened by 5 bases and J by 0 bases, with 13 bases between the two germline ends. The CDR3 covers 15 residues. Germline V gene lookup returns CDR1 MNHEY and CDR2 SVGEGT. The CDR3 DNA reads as TGTGCCAGCAGTCCCCTTAGGGGGTACCAAGAGACCCAGTACTTC. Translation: CASSPLRGYQETQYF.

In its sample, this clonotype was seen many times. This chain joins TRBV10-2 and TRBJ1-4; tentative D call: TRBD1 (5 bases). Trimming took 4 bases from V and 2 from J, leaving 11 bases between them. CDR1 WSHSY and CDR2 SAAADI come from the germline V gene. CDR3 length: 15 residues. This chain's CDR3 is CASSVQGITNEKLFF. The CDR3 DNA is TGCGCCAGCAGTGTGCAGGGCATCACTAATGAAAAACTGTTTTTT.

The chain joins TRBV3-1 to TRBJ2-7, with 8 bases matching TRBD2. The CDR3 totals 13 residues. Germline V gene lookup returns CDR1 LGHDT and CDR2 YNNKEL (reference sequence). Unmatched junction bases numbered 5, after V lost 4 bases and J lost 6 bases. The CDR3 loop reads CASSLAGLAEQYF. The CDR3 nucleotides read TGTGCCAGCAGCCTAGCGGGATTGGCCGAGCAGTACTTC.

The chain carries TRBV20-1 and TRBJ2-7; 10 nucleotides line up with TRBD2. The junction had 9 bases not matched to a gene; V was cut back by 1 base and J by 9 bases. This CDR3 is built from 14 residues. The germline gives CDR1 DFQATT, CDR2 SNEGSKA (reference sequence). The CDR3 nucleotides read TGCAGTGCTAGAGCTAAAGCGGGAGGGATCGTGCAGTACTTC. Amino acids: CSARAKAGGIVQYF.

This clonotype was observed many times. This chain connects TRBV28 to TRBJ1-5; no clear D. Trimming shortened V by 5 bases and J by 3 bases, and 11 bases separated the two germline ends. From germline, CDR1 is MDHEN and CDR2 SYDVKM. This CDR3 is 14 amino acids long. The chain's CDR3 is CASSPTVNNQPQHF. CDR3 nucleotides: TGTGCCAGCAGTCCCACAGTGAACAATCAGCCCCAGCATTTT.

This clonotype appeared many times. CDR3 sequence: CATSRDVVSEAFF. The DNA for the CDR3 is TGTGCCACCAGCAGAGACGTCGTGTCTGAAGCTTTCTTT. This chain uses TRBV15 with TRBJ1-1; D is unclear. Germline CDR1 is LNHNV and CDR2 is YYDKDF (reference sequence). Trimming stripped 0 bases from V and 6 bases from J, with 8 bases between. The CDR3 is 13 residues long.

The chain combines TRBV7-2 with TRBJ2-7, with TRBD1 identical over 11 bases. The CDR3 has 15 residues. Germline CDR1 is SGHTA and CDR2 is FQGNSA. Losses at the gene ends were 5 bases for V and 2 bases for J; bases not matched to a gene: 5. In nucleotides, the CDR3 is TGTGCCAGCAGCCGCTGGACAGGGGGCCCCTACGAGCAGTACTTC. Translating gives CASSRWTGGPYEQYF.

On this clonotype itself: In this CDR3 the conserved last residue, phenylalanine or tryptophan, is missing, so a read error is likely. The CDR3 spells CASSAVNLGGSAGQYL. DNA of the CDR3: TGTGCCAGCAGTGCGGTTAATTTAGGGGGGAGCGCTGGGCAGTACCTC. This chain connects TRBV2 to TRBJ2-7; D may match TRBD1 or TRBD2 (6 bases each). The CDR3 is 16 residues long. From germline, CDR1 is SNHLY and CDR2 FYNNEI. Trimming cost V 4 bases and J 9 bases, with 25 bases left between them.

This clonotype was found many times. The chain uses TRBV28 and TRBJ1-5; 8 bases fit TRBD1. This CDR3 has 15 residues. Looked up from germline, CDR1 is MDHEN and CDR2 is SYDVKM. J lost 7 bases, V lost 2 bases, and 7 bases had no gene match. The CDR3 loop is CASSLAQGVRQPQHF. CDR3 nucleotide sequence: TGTGCCAGCAGTTTAGCACAGGGGGTAAGGCAGCCCCAGCATTTT.

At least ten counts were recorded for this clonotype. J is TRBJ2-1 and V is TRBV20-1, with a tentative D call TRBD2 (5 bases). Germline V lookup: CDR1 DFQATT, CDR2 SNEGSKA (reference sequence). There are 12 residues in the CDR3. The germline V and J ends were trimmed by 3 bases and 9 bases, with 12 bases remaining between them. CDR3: CSASGLRREQFF. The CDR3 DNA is TGCAGTGCTAGCGGACTCAGGCGTGAGCAGTTCTTC.

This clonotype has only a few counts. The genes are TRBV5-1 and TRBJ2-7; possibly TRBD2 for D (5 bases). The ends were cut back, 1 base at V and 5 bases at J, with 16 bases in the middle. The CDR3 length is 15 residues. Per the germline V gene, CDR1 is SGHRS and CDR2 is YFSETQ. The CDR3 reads CASSLLLRGRNEQYF. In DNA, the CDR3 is TGCGCCAGCAGCTTGTTACTTCGGGGTCGGAACGAGCAGTACTTC.

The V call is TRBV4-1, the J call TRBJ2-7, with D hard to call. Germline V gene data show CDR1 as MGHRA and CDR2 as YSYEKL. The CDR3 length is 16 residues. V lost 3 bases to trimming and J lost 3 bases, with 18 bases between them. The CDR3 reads CASSQIPVSDLYEQYV. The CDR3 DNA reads TGCGCCAGCAGCCAGATCCCCGTGAGTGACCTCTACGAGCAGTACGTC.

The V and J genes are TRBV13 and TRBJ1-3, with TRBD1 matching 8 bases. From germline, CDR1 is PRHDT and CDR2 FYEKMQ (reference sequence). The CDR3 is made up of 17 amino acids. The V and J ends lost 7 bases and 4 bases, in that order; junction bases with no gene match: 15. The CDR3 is CASTGTGYGSVGNTIYF. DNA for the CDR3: TGTGCCAGCACCGGGACAGGTTATGGATCGGTCGGAAACACCATATATTTT.

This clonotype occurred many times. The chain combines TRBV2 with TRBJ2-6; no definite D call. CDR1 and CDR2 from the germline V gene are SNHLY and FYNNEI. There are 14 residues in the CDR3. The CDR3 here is CATRGISGANVLTF. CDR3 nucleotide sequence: TGTGCAACCCGTGGTATTTCTGGGGCCAACGTCCTGACTTTC. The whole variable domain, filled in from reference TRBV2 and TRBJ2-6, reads EPEVTQTPSHQVTQMGQEVILRCVPISNHLYFYWYRQILGQKVEFLVSFYNNEISEKSEIFDDQFSVERPDGSNFTLKIRSTKLEDSAMYFCATRGISGANVLTFGAGSRLTVL.

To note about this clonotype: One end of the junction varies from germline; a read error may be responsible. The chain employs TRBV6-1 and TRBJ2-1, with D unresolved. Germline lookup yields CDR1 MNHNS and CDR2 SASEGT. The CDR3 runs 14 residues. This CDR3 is CASSLLRSFNEQFF. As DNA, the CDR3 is TGTGCCAGCAGTCTCCTTCGATCCTTCAATGAGCAGTTCTTC.

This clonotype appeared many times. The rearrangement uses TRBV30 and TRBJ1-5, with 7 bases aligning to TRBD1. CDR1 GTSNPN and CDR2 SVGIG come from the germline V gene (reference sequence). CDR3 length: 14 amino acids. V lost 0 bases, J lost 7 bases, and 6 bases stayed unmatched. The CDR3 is CAWSVRQGTQPQHF. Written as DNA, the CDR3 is TGTGCCTGGAGTGTACGACAGGGAACCCAGCCCCAGCATTTT.

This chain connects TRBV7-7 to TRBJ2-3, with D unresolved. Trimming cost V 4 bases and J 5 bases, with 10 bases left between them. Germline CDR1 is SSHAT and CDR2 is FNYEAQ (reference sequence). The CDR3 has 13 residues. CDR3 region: CASSSICGDTQYF. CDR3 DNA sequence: TGTGCCAGCAGCTCCATATGTGGAGATACGCAGTATTTT. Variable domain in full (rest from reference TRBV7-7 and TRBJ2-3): GAGVSQSPRYKVTKRGQDVTLRCDPISSHATLYWYQQALGQGPEFLTYFNYEAQPDKSGLPSDRFSAERPEGSISTLTIQRTEQRDSAMYRCASSSICGDTQYFGPGTRLTVL.

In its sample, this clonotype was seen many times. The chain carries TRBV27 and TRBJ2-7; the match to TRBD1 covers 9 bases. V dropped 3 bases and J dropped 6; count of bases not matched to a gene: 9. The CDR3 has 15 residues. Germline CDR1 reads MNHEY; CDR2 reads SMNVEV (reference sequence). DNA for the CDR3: TGTGCCAGCAGTTTGGTGGGACAGGGTATTGGCGAGCAGTACTTC. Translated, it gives CASSLVGQGIGEQYF.

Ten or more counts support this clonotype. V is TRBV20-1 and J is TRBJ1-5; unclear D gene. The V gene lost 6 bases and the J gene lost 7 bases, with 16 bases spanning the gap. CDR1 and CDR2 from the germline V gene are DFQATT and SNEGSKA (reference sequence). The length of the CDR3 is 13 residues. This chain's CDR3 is CSASRTPGQPQHF. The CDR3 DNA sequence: TGCAGTGCGTCCCGGACCCCGGGACAGCCCCAGCATTTT.